The T cell receptor beta chain under discussion was sequenced for a study of breast tumors, draining lymph nodes, adjacent tissues. Breast cancer patients provided tissue from their axillary draining lymph nodes. The length of the CDR3 is 12 residues. With 2 bases removed from V and 9 bases from J, the gap between germline ends came to 9 bases. The germline V gene has CDR1 SGHTS and CDR2 YDEGEE. This clonotype has at least ten counts. TCRdb independently ran MiXCR on the multiplex PCR reads; one entry per CDR3 protein. The sample records 150,000 to 250,000 distinct CDR3 sequences, 30% to 40% being singletons.

This TCR derives from a female donor with breast cancer. Some clones in this sample may be carry-over from other donors' samples. This chain uses TRBV5-8 with TRBJ2-1; D call uncertain. The sequenced sample consisted of axillary lymph node tissue. The CDR3 DNA reads TGTGCCAGCAGCTTAGGATGGGGTGAGCAGTTCTTC. As protein: CASSLGWGEQFF.